This T cell receptor beta chain was retrieved from a study of OX40 agonist ivuxolimab in advanced cancers. About the research overall: Ivuxolimab, an agonist antibody against OX40 (CD134), was given to patients. Notes on the study in general: Antigen specificity was not determined for the expanded peripheral T cells. Clonal expansion was seen in CD4+ and CD8+ blood T cells by week 6 at 0.1 to 3.0 mg/kg.

The CDR3 sequence is 15 residues long. CDR1 and CDR2 (germline): MNHEY, SVGAGI. Trimming took 2 bases from V and 0 from J, leaving 5 bases between them. Baseline was the first blood sampling point, followed by cycle 4 day 1 and cycle 7 day 1. Here immunoSEQ multiplex PCR was the method, and the copy in TCRdb shows in-frame clones only, minus some. The sample contains some 67,000 clones, 88% of which appear only once. Details on this clone: What it binds is unknown.

The origin of this receptor is an adult with an advanced solid tumor such as melanoma, head and neck, liver or kidney cancer. The sample consisted of CD4+ or CD8+ T cells sorted from blood, taken in a trial of the OX40 agonist ivuxolimab. This sequence joins TRBV6-5 and TRBJ2-6; D possibly matches TRBD1 or TRBD2 (5 bases each). In DNA, the CDR3 is TGTGCCAGCAGTTACGGGGGCTCTGGGGCCAACGTCCTGACTTTC. Translated: CASSYGGSGANVLTF.